Reported below is one T cell receptor beta chain. This clonotype was counted between two and nine times. No cognate antigen has been identified for it. The record has no base qualities; no much larger clone is one base away. CDR1 and CDR2 are drawn from the germline V gene: MDHEN, SYDVKM. Including cysteine and phenylalanine, the CDR3 has 12 amino acids. Just CDR3 DNA is preserved here, 36 bases in frame from base 1. V and J lose 4 bases and 7 bases, and a span of 7 bases separates them. TCRdb lists the instrument as Illumina HiSeq 2500. Quantitative 5'-RACE with molecular barcodes was the method used to prepare the TCR beta libraries. In the paper's pipeline: A new computational method, built on a probabilistic model of VDJ rearrangement, was used to identify disease-linked TCR variants. TCRdb cleaned the public reads at Q25 with fastp, built clones with MiXCR and kept in-frame beta chains. Rows matching on CDR3 protein sequence are summarized as one entry with the most common DNA and genes. What appears here as the V and J calls and clone size reflects TCRdb's work, not the paper's. Within this sample are around 140,000 distinct CDR3 sequences, with roughly an eighth of them counted one time only. 4.1% of the sample is in the top ten clones.

This specimen comes from a study of CD8 T cells in ankylosing spondylitis (dated 2017 in TCRdb). With respect to the entire study: To find TCR variants linked to disease, the study profiled T cell receptor beta repertoires in ankylosing spondylitis patients and healthy donors. The whole study cohort included 108 healthy donors and 25 ankylosing spondylitis patients. Samples of peripheral blood were taken, and for ankylosing spondylitis patients, synovial fluid was collected as well. The paper's findings and limits, for the study overall: Blood from ankylosing spondylitis patients appeared to be characterized by a TCR beta motif composed of under 10 highly homologous amino acid variants. According to the report, matched synovial fluid samples from ankylosing spondylitis patients were significantly enriched for the disease-linked clones. The disease-linked clones had a CD8+ phenotype and were found at relatively low frequencies in peripheral blood. Some motif variants had previously been reported in the synovial fluid and blood of reactive arthritis patients, which suggests shared mechanisms of disease initiation.

The specimen sequenced was blood, either unsorted or a sorted T cell fraction (not recorded which). Rearrangement joined TRBV28 to TRBJ2-2; the D gene cannot be named for sure. The clonotype originates from a female donor with ankylosing spondylitis or in good health (not recorded which). The DNA sequence follows: TGTGCCAGCAGTTCCACTGTCGGGGAGCTGTTTTTT. Translated, it gives CASSSTVGELFF. Supplemented by the reference TRBV28 and TRBJ2-2 proteins around the CDR3, the complete variable domain is DVKVTQSSRYLVKRTGEKVFLECVQDMDHENMFWYRQDPGLGLRLIYFSYDVKMKEKGDIPEGYSVSREKKERFSLILESASTNQTSMYLCASSSTVGELFFGEGSRLTVL.